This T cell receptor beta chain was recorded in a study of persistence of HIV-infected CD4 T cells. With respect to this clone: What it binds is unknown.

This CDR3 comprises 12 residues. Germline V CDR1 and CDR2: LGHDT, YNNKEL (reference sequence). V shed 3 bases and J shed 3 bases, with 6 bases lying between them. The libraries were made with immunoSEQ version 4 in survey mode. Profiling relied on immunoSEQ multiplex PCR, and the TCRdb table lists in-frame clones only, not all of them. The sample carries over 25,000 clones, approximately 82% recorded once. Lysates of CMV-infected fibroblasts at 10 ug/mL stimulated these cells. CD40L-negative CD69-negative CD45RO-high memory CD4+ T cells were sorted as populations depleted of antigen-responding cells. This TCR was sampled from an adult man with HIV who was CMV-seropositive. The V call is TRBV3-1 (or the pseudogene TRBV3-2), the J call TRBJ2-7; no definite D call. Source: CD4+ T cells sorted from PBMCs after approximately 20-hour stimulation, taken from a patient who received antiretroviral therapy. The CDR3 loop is CASSQVVYEQYF. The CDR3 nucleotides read TGTGCCAGCAGCCAGGTCGTCTACGAGCAGTACTTC.